These 17 T cell receptor beta chains came from one sample sequenced in a study of blood T cell repertoires in COVID-19. Clones were sequenced by immunoSEQ multiplex PCR, and TCRdb holds only the in-frame ones, with some missing. The sample has about 240,000 clones, about 83% seen once; the top ten hold roughly 4%. Sequencing was done on a sample of peripheral blood. These receptors came from a man in his fifties with acute or convalescent COVID-19.

The genes are TRBV10-2 and TRBJ2-7, with 8 nucleotides matching TRBD1. Per the germline V gene, CDR1 is WSHSY and CDR2 is SAAADI. V gave up 5 bases and J gave up 6 bases; unmatched junction bases: 6. The CDR3 consists of 13 residues. In DNA form, the CDR3 reads TGCGCCAGCAGTCGGCAGGGGGCAAGCGAGCAGTACTTC. This sequence encodes CASSRQGASEQYF.

The V and J genes are TRBV28 and TRBJ2-2, with 9 bases lining up with TRBD1. This CDR3 has 16 residues. Germline CDR1 and CDR2: MDHEN and SYDVKM. The V gene end was trimmed by 6 bases and the J gene end by 0 bases; junction bases not matched to a gene: 5. CDR3 amino acids: CASRGTGGSNTGELFF. The CDR3 DNA is TGTGCCAGCAGGGGTACAGGGGGCTCGAACACCGGGGAGCTGTTTTTT.

The gene calls are TRBV28 and TRBJ1-4; D may be TRBD1 (6 bases). V lost 2 bases to trimming and J lost 5 bases, with 12 bases between them. Germline V lookup: CDR1 MDHEN, CDR2 SYDVKM. The CDR3 totals 15 residues. CDR3 in amino acids: CASSLLGQTNEKLFF. The CDR3 nucleotides are TGTGCCAGCAGTTTACTGGGACAAACGAATGAAAAACTGTTTTTT.

This chain connects TRBV19 to TRBJ1-1, with D uncertain. The V end was cut by 7 bases, the J end by 1 base, with 10 bases between. Germline loops: CDR1 LNHDA, CDR2 SQIVND (reference sequence). The CDR3 is 13 amino acids. The CDR3 spells CASTGKKNTEAFF. In DNA, the CDR3 is TGTGCCAGTACAGGCAAAAAGAACACTGAAGCTTTCTTT.

This sequence joins TRBV6-6 and TRBJ1-4; no firm D call. V dropped 7 bases and J dropped 4 bases, with 13 bases sitting between them. Germline V gene lookup returns CDR1 MNHNY and CDR2 SVGAGI (reference sequence). The CDR3 is made up of 14 amino acids. CDR3 amino acids: CASTGTRHNEKLFF. CDR3 coding DNA: TGTGCCAGCACGGGAACTAGGCATAATGAAAAACTGTTTTTT.

The chain recombines TRBV4-2 with TRBJ1-1, with 7 bases lining up with TRBD1. The CDR3 runs to 15 residues. The ends lost 5 bases at V and 3 bases at J; junction bases unmatched: 9. Per germline, CDR1 LGHNA and CDR2 YNFKEQ. CDR3 residues: CASSGQVRGDTEAFF. CDR3 DNA sequence: TGTGCCAGCAGCGGACAGGTCAGGGGCGACACTGAAGCTTTCTTT.

This rearrangement joins TRBV15 to TRBJ2-2; D uncertain. In germline, CDR1 is LNHNV, CDR2 YYDKDF (reference sequence). The CDR3 sequence is 17 residues long. Trimming left V 0 bases short and J 0 bases short, with 11 bases between. DNA of the CDR3: TGTGCCACCAGCAGAGATGAGTTAGAAGCGAACACCGGGGAGCTGTTTTTT. It translates to CATSRDELEANTGELFF. Together with reference TRBV15 and TRBJ2-2, the CDR3 gives the full variable domain: DAMVIQNPRYQVTQFGKPVTLSCSQTLNHNVMYWYQQKSSQAPKLLFHYYDKDFNNEADTPDNFQSRRPNTSFCFLDIRSPGLGDTAMYLCATSRDELEANTGELFFGEGSRLTVL.

The sample holds one count of this clone. The chain employs TRBV18 and TRBJ2-3, with D uncertain. This CDR3 comprises 14 residues. V lost 0 bases and J lost 6, with 10 bases in between. The germline V gene encodes CDR1 KGHSH and CDR2 LQKENI. The chain's CDR3 is CASSPPGIGDTQYF. CDR3 nucleotide sequence: TGTGCCAGCTCACCACCGGGCATTGGGGATACGCAGTATTTT.

The chain recombines TRBV10-3 with TRBJ2-7, with 8 bases matching TRBD2. Trimming took 2 bases from V and 6 from J; bases not matched to a gene: 9. Germline CDR1 and CDR2: ENHRY and SYGVKD. This CDR3 comprises 15 residues. As DNA, the CDR3 is TGTGCCATCAGTGAGGTTGGACTAGCAGGCTCCGAGCAGTACTTC. This encodes CAISEVGLAGSEQYF.

This chain links TRBV30 with TRBJ1-3, with D maybe TRBD1 (6 bases). Germline V gives CDR1 GTSNPN, CDR2 SVGIG (reference sequence). Trimming pared 3 bases from V and 1 base from J, leaving 13 bases between. This CDR3 has 15 residues. CDR3 DNA sequence: TGTGCCTGGAGCAAAACAGGGTATTCTGGAAACACCATATATTTT. It yields the protein CAWSKTGYSGNTIYF.

J is TRBJ2-5 and V is TRBV10-3; possibly TRBD2 for D (6 bases). The V end was cut by 4 bases, the J end by 5 bases, with 14 bases between. The germline gives CDR1 ENHRY, CDR2 SYGVKD. The CDR3 consists of 14 residues. CDR3 sequence (DNA): TGTGCCATCAGTGCAACGGGGGATTCTGAGACCCAGTACTTC. It yields the protein CAISATGDSETQYF.

V is TRBV3-1 (or the pseudogene TRBV3-2) and J is TRBJ2-1; D is perhaps TRBD2 (7 bases). With 0 bases removed from V and 5 bases from J, the gap between germline ends came to 11 bases. Looked up from germline, CDR1 is LGHDT and CDR2 is YNNKEL (reference sequence). CDR3 length equals 15 residues. DNA of the CDR3: TGTGCCAGCAGCCAAGAGGGGGGGGCCCACAATGAGCAGTTCTTC. Encoded protein: CASSQEGGAHNEQFF.

The gene calls are TRBV5-6 and TRBJ2-2; 7 bases map to TRBD2. The germline gives CDR1 SGHDT, CDR2 YYEEEE. This CDR3 is 18 amino acids long. V gave up 0 bases and J gave up 8 bases; unmatched junction bases: 16. Here the CDR3 reads CASSLGATSRPLVGELFF. The CDR3 bases are TGTGCCAGCAGCTTGGGAGCGACTAGCCGCCCTTTGGTTGGGGAGCTGTTTTTT.

This clone is a singleton in its sample. The rearrangement uses TRBV6-5 and TRBJ2-7; D is perhaps TRBD2 (6 bases). The CDR3 loop spans 15 amino acids. V was shortened by 0 bases and J by 1 base, with 10 bases between the two germline ends. The germline CDR1 and CDR2 sequences are MNHEY and SVGAGI. The CDR3 sequence is CASSYSRDSSYEQYF. CDR3 nucleotides: TGTGCCAGCAGTTACTCCAGGGACTCTTCCTACGAGCAGTACTTC.

This rearrangement joins TRBV6-5 to TRBJ1-1; D is undetermined. This CDR3 has 15 residues. V was trimmed by 2 bases and J by 6 bases, leaving 16 bases between them. CDR1 and CDR2 from the germline V gene are MNHEY and SVGAGI. This chain's CDR3 is CASSYARIQKAEAFF. CDR3 DNA sequence: TGTGCCAGCAGTTACGCCAGGATTCAGAAAGCTGAAGCTTTCTTT.

V and J are TRBV5-4 and TRBJ2-7; tentatively, D is TRBD2 (6 bases). V lost 2 bases and J lost 0, with 12 bases in between. CDR1 and CDR2 (germline): SGHNT, YYREEE (reference sequence). The CDR3 is 15 amino acids. CDR3 nucleotides: TGTGCCAGCAGCTTCGGGCGGGAAAGCTCCTACGAGCAGTACTTC. Amino acids: CASSFGRESSYEQYF.

This CDR3 reads CASSPPGTGGTPLHF. CDR3 nucleotides: TGTGCCAGCAGCCCACCCGGGACAGGGGGTACACCCCTCCACTTT. The chain couples TRBV5-6 to TRBJ1-6, with TRBD1 matching 11 bases. This CDR3 is built from 15 residues. CDR1 SGHDT and CDR2 YYEEEE come from the germline V gene. V was pared by 4 bases and J by 11 bases, with 8 bases of the junction left unmatched.